Only a few counts were recorded for the clone carrying this TCR beta chain. Its antigen is not identified. The sample belongs to a study of CD8 T cells in ankylosing spondylitis. The CDR3 runs 14 residues. V was pared by 4 bases and J by 7 bases, with 6 bases of the junction left unmatched. Germline V CDR1 and CDR2: SGHRS, YFSETQ. Whole-study results and caveats: Ankylosing spondylitis blood appeared to be characterized by a TCR beta motif of under ten highly homologous variants.

TCRdb re-called the 5' RACE reads with MiXCR, one entry per CDR3 protein. The table includes nearly 350,000 distinct CDR3 sequences, 14% to 15% detected once. The chain joins TRBV5-1 to TRBJ1-5, with TRBD1 matching 9 bases. Sequenced: blood, either unsorted or a sorted T cell fraction (not recorded which). The sequence was obtained from a male donor with ankylosing spondylitis or in good health (not recorded which). The DNA for the CDR3 is TGCGCCAGCAGCCCCAGACAGGGGGGCCAGCCCCAGCATTTT. Its protein is CASSPRQGGQPQHF.